This T cell receptor beta chain was found in a study of T cells in localized non-small cell lung cancer. V was cut by 5 bases and J by 3 bases, with 8 bases left in between. The CDR3 covers 13 residues. The germline CDR1 and CDR2 sequences are SGHAT and FQNNGV. Profiling relied on immunoSEQ multiplex PCR, and the TCRdb table lists in-frame clones only, not all of them. The table includes 14,000 to 15,000 clones, 75% to 90% detected once. The TCR sequence derives from a female donor at least 60 years old with stage I squamous cell lung carcinoma. The rearrangement uses TRBV11-2 and TRBJ1-3, with unresolved D. Sequenced material: peripheral blood, taken before any cancer treatment. The CDR3 reads CASSHAYGNTIYF. The CDR3 bases are TGTGCCAGCAGCCACGCCTATGGAAACACCATATATTTT.